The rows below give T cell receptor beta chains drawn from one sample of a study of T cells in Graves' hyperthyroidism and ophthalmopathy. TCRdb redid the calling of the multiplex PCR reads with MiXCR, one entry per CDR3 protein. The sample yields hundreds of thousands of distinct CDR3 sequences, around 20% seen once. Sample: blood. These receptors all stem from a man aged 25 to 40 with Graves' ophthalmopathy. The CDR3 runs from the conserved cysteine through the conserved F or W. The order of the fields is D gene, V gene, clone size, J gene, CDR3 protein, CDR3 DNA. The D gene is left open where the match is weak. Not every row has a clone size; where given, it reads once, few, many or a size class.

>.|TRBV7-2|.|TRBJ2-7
CASSLSPGSSLGTPYEQYF
TGTGCCAGCAGCTTATCCCCAGGGTCCTCTCTGGGGACCCCCTACGAGCAGTACTTC
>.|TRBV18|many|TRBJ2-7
CASSPTGGTGNYEQYF
TGTGCCAGCTCACCAACCGGGGGAACAGGGAACTACGAGCAGTACTTC
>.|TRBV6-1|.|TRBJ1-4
CATDAGEKLFF
TGTGCCACCGACGCGGGTGAAAAACTGTTTTTT
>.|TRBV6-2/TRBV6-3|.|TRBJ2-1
CASSYDPLFPGSYNEQFF
TGTGCCAGCAGTTACGACCCCCTTTTCCCCGGCTCCTACAATGAGCAGTTCTTC
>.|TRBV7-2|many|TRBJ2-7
CASSPDPAREQYF
TGTGCCAGCAGCCCCGATCCGGCGCGCGAGCAGTACTTC
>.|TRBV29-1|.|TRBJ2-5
CSVANWEETQYF
TGCAGCGTTGCGAATTGGGAAGAGACCCAGTACTTC
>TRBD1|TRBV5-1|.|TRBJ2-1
CASSFGLPGQGLNEQFF
TGCGCCAGCAGCTTTGGATTACCGGGACAGGGACTTAATGAGCAGTTCTTC
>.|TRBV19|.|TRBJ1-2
CASRARQLSVGYGYTF
TGTGCCAGTAGAGCGAGACAGCTGTCGGTAGGCTATGGCTACACCTTC
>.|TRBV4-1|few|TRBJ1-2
CASSQYRSVGDFGYTF
TGCGCCAGCAGCCAATATCGTTCGGTAGGGGATTTTGGCTACACCTTC
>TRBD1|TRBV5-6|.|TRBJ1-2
CASSRDRGRRINYGYTF
TGTGCCAGCAGCCGAGACAGGGGGCGAAGGATCAACTATGGCTACACCTTC
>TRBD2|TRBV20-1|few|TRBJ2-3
CSARAGTSGTDTQYF
TGCAGTGCTAGAGCCGGGACTAGCGGCACAGATACGCAGTATTTT
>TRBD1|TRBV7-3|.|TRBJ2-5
CASSKQGIGETQYF
TGTGCCAGCAGCAAACAGGGGATCGGAGAGACCCAGTACTTC
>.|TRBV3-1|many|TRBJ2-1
CASSPDPKRVSEQFF
TGTGCCAGCAGCCCAGACCCCAAGAGGGTCAGTGAGCAGTTCTTC
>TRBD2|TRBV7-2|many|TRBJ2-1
CASSLGSGRAFGEQFF
TGTGCCAGCAGCTTAGGGTCCGGGAGGGCCTTCGGTGAGCAGTTCTTC
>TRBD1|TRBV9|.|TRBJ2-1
CASSVADRGFNNEQFF
TGTGCCAGCAGCGTAGCAGACAGGGGATTTAACAATGAGCAGTTCTTC
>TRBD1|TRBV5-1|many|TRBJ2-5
CASSRDRVGQETQYF
TGCGCCAGCAGCCGTGACAGGGTAGGACAAGAGACCCAGTACTTC
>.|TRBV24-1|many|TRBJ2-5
CATSDRQKETQYF
TGTGCCACCAGTGATCGACAAAAAGAGACCCAGTACTTC
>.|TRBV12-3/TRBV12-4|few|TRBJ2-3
CASGGGWGRGRGTDTQYF
TGTGCCAGCGGCGGCGGATGGGGACGGGGAAGGGGAACAGATACGCAGTATTTT
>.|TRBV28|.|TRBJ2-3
CASSEGRGADTQYF
TGTGCCAGCAGTGAGGGCAGGGGTGCAGATACGCAGTATTTT
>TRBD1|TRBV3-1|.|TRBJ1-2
CASSPPGQGLGYTF
TGTGCCAGCAGCCCACCGGGACAGGGGCTTGGCTACACCTTC
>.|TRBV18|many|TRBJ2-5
CASSPGTKETQYF
TGTGCCAGCTCACCGGGAACGAAAGAGACCCAGTACTTC
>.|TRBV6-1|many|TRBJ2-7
CASSLTAPYEQYF
TGTGCCAGCAGTTTGACAGCTCCCTACGAGCAGTACTTC
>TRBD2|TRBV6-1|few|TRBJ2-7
CASGLAAPGEQYF
TGTGCCAGCGGACTAGCCGCGCCTGGGGAGCAGTACTTC
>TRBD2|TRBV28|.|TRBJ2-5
CASSFELAGGETQYF
TGTGCCAGCAGTTTCGAGTTGGCGGGAGGAGAGACCCAGTACTTC
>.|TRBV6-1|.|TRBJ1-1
CASKLGGTEAFF
TGTGCCAGCAAACTGGGGGGCACTGAAGCTTTCTTT
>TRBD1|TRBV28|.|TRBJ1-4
CASSTQGRGEKLFF
TGTGCCAGCAGCACACAGGGGAGAGGAGAAAAACTGTTTTTT
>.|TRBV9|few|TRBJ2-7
CASSVVLAGEQYF
TGTGCCAGCAGCGTAGTCCTAGCAGGCGAGCAGTACTTC
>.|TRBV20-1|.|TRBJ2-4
CSAPRGGIQYF
TGCAGTGCACCCCGGGGCGGCATTCAGTACTTC
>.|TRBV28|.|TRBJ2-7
CAITRGDEQYF
TGTGCCATCACCCGTGGGGACGAGCAGTACTTC
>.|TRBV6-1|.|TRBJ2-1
CASSIDKREQFF
TGTGCCAGCAGCATAGACAAAAGGGAGCAGTTCTTC
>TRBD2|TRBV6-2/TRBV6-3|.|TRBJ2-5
CASSYPTLGGLAGGRETQYF
TGTGCCAGCAGTTACCCAACGTTGGGGGGACTAGCGGGAGGGAGAGAGACCCAGTACTTC
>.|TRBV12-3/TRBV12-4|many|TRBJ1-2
CASSFVEGYGYTF
TGTGCCAGCAGTTTTGTGGAGGGCTATGGCTACACCTTC
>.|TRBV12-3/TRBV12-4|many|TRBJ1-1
CASRTRENTEAFF
TGTGCCAGCAGAACTCGGGAGAACACTGAAGCTTTCTTT
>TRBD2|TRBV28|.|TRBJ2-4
CASRGTSGLHAKNIQYF
TGTGCCAGCAGGGGGACTAGCGGGCTTCATGCCAAAAACATTCAGTACTTC
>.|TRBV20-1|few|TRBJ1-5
CSTGQPQHF
TGCAGTACGGGTCAGCCCCAGCATTTT
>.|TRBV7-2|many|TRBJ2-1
CASSLVQSFYNEQFF
TGTGCCAGCAGCTTAGTACAATCCTTTTACAATGAGCAGTTCTTC
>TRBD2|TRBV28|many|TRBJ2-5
CASSWGLAGDETQYF
TGTGCCAGCAGTTGGGGTCTAGCGGGAGATGAGACCCAGTACTTC
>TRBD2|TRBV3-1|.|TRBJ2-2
CASRPSGSKHGELFF
TGTGCCAGCAGACCTAGCGGGAGTAAGCACGGGGAGCTGTTTTTT
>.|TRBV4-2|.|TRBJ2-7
CASSLGRVAYEQYF
TGTGCCAGCAGCCTCGGCAGGGTTGCCTACGAGCAGTACTTC
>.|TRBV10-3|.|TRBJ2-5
CAISEIWVDKEGGQETQYF
TGTGCCATCAGTGAGATATGGGTAGATAAAGAGGGAGGCCAAGAGACCCAGTACTTC
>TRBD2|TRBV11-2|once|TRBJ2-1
CASSLDLAGGVHNEQFF
TGTGCCAGCAGCTTAGATTTAGCGGGAGGGGTTCACAATGAGCAGTTCTTC
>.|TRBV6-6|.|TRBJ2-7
CASSYRLGYEQYF
TGTGCCAGCAGTTACCGGTTAGGCTACGAGCAGTACTTC
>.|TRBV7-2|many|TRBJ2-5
CASSLASGFETQYF
TGTGCCAGCAGCTTAGCGTCTGGGTTTGAGACCCAGTACTTC
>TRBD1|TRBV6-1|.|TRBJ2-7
CASSGQGTIEQYF
TGTGCCAGCAGCGGACAGGGGACTATAGAGCAGTACTTC
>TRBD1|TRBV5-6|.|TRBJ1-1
CASQGGEREAFF
TGTGCCAGCCAGGGGGGGGAGAGAGAAGCTTTCTTT
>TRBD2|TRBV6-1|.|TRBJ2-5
CASSRGLAGGAKETQYF
TGTGCCAGCAGTCGAGGACTAGCGGGAGGGGCAAAAGAGACCCAGTACTTC
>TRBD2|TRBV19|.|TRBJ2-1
CASRRASGRLADEQFF
TGTGCCAGTAGACGAGCTAGCGGGAGGTTGGCGGATGAGCAGTTCTTC
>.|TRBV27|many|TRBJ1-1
CASSLSFRDTEAFF
TGTGCCAGCAGTTTATCGTTTAGGGACACTGAAGCTTTCTTT
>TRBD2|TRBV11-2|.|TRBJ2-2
CASSFPSGSGTGELFF
TGTGCCAGCAGCTTCCCTAGCGGGAGCGGAACCGGGGAGCTGTTTTTT
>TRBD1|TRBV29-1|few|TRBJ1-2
CSVDWDRGRGYTF
TGCAGCGTTGATTGGGACAGGGGTCGTGGCTACACCTTC
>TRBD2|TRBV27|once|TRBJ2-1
CASSLGLGGRRNNEQFF
TGTGCCAGCAGTTTGGGGTTGGGGGGGAGGCGGAACAATGAGCAGTTCTTC
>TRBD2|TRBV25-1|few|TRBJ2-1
CASSERGRVDIEQFF
TGTGCCAGCAGTGAACGTGGGAGGGTGGATATTGAGCAGTTCTTC
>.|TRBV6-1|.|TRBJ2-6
CASAGWQARHGANVLTF
TGTGCCAGCGCCGGGTGGCAGGCGCGGCATGGGGCCAACGTCCTGACTTTC
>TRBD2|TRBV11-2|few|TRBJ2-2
CASSSGLAGEVPGELFF
TGTGCCAGCAGCTCGGGACTAGCGGGAGAAGTCCCCGGGGAGCTGTTTTTT
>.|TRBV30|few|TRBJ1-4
CAWGESELFF
TGTGCCTGGGGAGAAAGCGAACTGTTTTTT
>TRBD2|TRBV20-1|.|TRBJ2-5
CSARLIGLAGVSETQYF
TGCAGTGCTAGGTTAATAGGACTAGCGGGAGTATCGGAGACCCAGTACTTC
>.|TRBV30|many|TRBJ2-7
CAWSVPGAGGEQYF
TGTGCCTGGAGTGTACCCGGCGCCGGGGGCGAGCAGTACTTC
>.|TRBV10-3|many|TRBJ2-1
CAISERAAGYNEQFF
TGTGCCATCAGTGAAAGAGCGGCAGGGTACAATGAGCAGTTCTTC
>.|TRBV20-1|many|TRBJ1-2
CSASAGGNYGYTF
TGCAGTGCTAGTGCCGGGGGCAACTATGGCTACACCTTC
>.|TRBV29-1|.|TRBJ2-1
CSIRGDFINEQFF
TGCAGCATCAGGGGTGACTTCATTAATGAGCAGTTCTTC